A selection of T cell receptor beta chains follows, all from one sample in a study of T cells after yellow fever vaccination. One entry per CDR3 protein, called by TCRdb with MiXCR from the 5' RACE reads. The repertoire holds 68,000 or so distinct CDR3 sequences, with over 6% as singletons. Sequenced material: CD8+ T cells sorted from PBMCs, taken about 49 days after the first yellow fever vaccination. The origin of the receptors is a young man who received the YFV17D yellow fever vaccine. CDR3s include the opening cysteine and the closing phenylalanine or tryptophan. D genes are given only for firm matches. Not all rows give a size; the values are once, few, many and, for expanded clones, a class.

>TRBJ1-2|TRBV9|.|many
TGTGCCAGCAGCGCCCGGGACATACCAAACTATGGCTACACCTTC
CASSARDIPNYGYTF
>TRBJ2-7|TRBV4-2|TRBD2|few
TGTGCCAGCAGCCAAGCCTCCCGGGGGGACTACGAGCAGTACTTC
CASSQASRGDYEQYF
>TRBJ2-5|TRBV4-1|TRBD2|.
TGCGCCAGCAGCCAAGAGCCCGGACTAGCTATGCAAGAGACCCAGTACTTC
CASSQEPGLAMQETQYF
>TRBJ2-3|TRBV7-9|.|many
TGTGCCAGCAGCTCGACAGCTAGCACAGATACGCAGTATTTT
CASSSTASTDTQYF
>TRBJ2-3|TRBV9|.|many
TGTGCCAGCAGCCCACGGAGGGGGGCAGCGTACTTCACAGATACGCAGTATTTT
CASSPRRGAAYFTDTQYF
>TRBJ2-3|TRBV19|.|few
TGTGCCAGTAGCCCGACGTCGGTTTCAGATACGCAGTATTTT
CASSPTSVSDTQYF
>TRBJ2-4|TRBV7-2|.|.
TGTGCCAGCAGCTTAGAAGCCCTAGCCAAAAACATTCAGTACTTC
CASSLEALAKNIQYF
>TRBJ1-6|TRBV3-1|TRBD1|many
TGTGCCAGCAGCCAAGATTGGGCAGGGGGTTCACCCCTCCACTTT
CASSQDWAGGSPLHF
>TRBJ2-2|TRBV6-5|.|.
TGTGCCAGCAGTTACTCGGCCGCCGGTTTGAACACCGGGGAGCTGTTTTTT
CASSYSAAGLNTGELFF
>TRBJ2-3|TRBV7-9|.|many
TGTGCCAGCAGCTTAATAGACTTCTACAGCACAGATACGCAGTATTTT
CASSLIDFYSTDTQYF
>TRBJ2-3|TRBV7-9|TRBD2|.
TGTGCCAGCAGCTTCATAGCGGGGTACACAGATACGCAGTATTTT
CASSFIAGYTDTQYF
>TRBJ2-7|TRBV29-1|.|medium-sized
TGCAGCGTTTTCCTAGACTCAAGCTCCTACGAGCAGTACTTC
CSVFLDSSSYEQYF
>TRBJ2-5|TRBV28|.|many
TGTGCCAGCAACCCCTTACAGGGAGAGACCCAGTACTTC
CASNPLQGETQYF
>TRBJ2-5|TRBV4-1|TRBD2|.
TGCGCCAGCAGCCATATTAGCGGGGGTGAGACCCAGTACTTC
CASSHISGGETQYF
>TRBJ2-2|TRBV7-9|.|few
TGTGCCAGCAGCCAAAAAACGGGCGCGTACGCCGGGGAGCTGTTTTTT
CASSQKTGAYAGELFF
>TRBJ2-5|TRBV7-2|.|many
TGTGCCAGCAGCTTATCTGGAGAGACCCAGTACTTC
CASSLSGETQYF
>TRBJ2-1|TRBV5-1|.|few
TGCGCCAGCAGCTTGGGCAGGACAGGGAGTGGCTCGGGGGGGATCCACAATGAGCAGTTCTTC
CASSLGRTGSGSGGIHNEQFF
>TRBJ2-5|TRBV4-3|.|many
TGCGCCAGCAGCCCAGGACTGGAAGAGACCCAGTACTTC
CASSPGLEETQYF
>TRBJ2-3|TRBV23-1|.|few
TGCGCCAGCAGTCAATCAGTTGTAGCGTCGTTGGGGGGCTGCACAGATACGCAGTATTTT
CASSQSVVASLGGCTDTQYF
>TRBJ2-3|TRBV9|.|many
TGTGCCAGCAGCGAAACGGGGGCAGATACGCAGTATTTT
CASSETGADTQYF
>TRBJ2-3|TRBV7-9|.|few
TGTGCCAGCAGCTTAGGTCCGGGGGCGACAGATACGCAGTATTTT
CASSLGPGATDTQYF
>TRBJ1-5|TRBV30|TRBD1|few
TGTGCCTGGAGAGAGACAGGGTTCAATCAGCCCCAGCATTTT
CAWRETGFNQPQHF
>TRBJ1-1|TRBV19|.|few
TGTGCCAGTAAAAGGGGTCAGGGGAACACTGAAGCTTTCTTT
CASKRGQGNTEAFF
>TRBJ2-3|TRBV10-3|.|many
TGTGCCATCAACGGAGAGCCAACAGATACGCAGTATTTT
CAINGEPTDTQYF
>TRBJ2-5|TRBV5-1|TRBD1|few
TGCGCCAGCAGTTGGGACAGGGAAGAGACCCAGTACTTC
CASSWDREETQYF
>TRBJ2-7|TRBV5-6|.|few
TGTGCCAGCAGCCTGGGTTTGAGAATGTCACGCTACGAGCAGTACTTC
CASSLGLRMSRYEQYF
>TRBJ1-5|TRBV19|.|many
TGTGCCAGTAACCCTCCAGCGCCCAATCAGCCCCAGCATTTT
CASNPPAPNQPQHF
>TRBJ2-7|TRBV5-1|TRBD2|many
TGCGCCAGCTGTGAGGCAGGGAGGGCCTACGAGCAGTACTTC
CASCEAGRAYEQYF
>TRBJ2-3|TRBV7-2|.|.
TGTGCCAGCAGGGGGGCACGGGACGGCCTTTCTTCAGATACGCAGTATTTT
CASRGARDGLSSDTQYF
>TRBJ1-6|TRBV27|.|.
TGTGCCAGCAGTTTATCTATGGGGGGCCGGTCACCCCTCCACTTT
CASSLSMGGRSPLHF
>TRBJ2-3|TRBV12-3/TRBV12-4|.|.
TGTGCCAGCAGTTTCGACAGCTCTAGCACAGATACGCAGTATTTT
CASSFDSSSTDTQYF
>TRBJ2-2|TRBV27|.|many
TGTGCCAGCAGTTTAGTGGGCGGGGAGCTGTTTTTT
CASSLVGGELFF
>TRBJ2-1|TRBV7-6|TRBD1|many
TGTGCCAGCAGCTTACTAACCCGGGACAGGGGCGACAATGAGCAGTTCTTC
CASSLLTRDRGDNEQFF
>TRBJ2-2|TRBV5-4|.|.
TGTGCCAGCAGACTAGGGCTCGGGGAGCTGTTTTTT
CASRLGLGELFF
>TRBJ1-2|TRBV9|.|few
TGTGCCAGCAGCGAGTCGGGGAACTATGGCTACACCTTC
CASSESGNYGYTF
>TRBJ2-1|TRBV12-3/TRBV12-4|TRBD2|.
TGTGCCAGCAGAACTACCGGGACTAGCGGGGTTGAGCAGTTCTTC
CASRTTGTSGVEQFF
>TRBJ2-4|TRBV27|TRBD1|.
TGTGCCAGCAGTCCACGGGACAGAAACATTCAGTACTTC
CASSPRDRNIQYF
>TRBJ1-1|TRBV7-3|TRBD1|many
TGTGCCAGCAGCTTAATTTCAGGGGGTGGTGAAGCTTTCTTT
CASSLISGGGEAFF
>TRBJ2-2|TRBV29-1|.|many
TGCAGCGTTGCCACAGCTAACACCGGGGAGCTGTTTTTT
CSVATANTGELFF
>TRBJ2-2|TRBV7-9|.|many
TGTGCCAGCAGCTGGGATTGGGAGCTGTTTTTT
CASSWDWELFF
>TRBJ2-3|TRBV15|.|many
TGTGCCACCAGCAGAGGACTTAGGCAGTCAGGGGATACGCAGTATTTT
CATSRGLRQSGDTQYF
>TRBJ1-2|TRBV4-3|.|many
TGCGCCAGCAGCCAAGATCTTTACGGAGGGGTCAACTATGGCTACACCTTC
CASSQDLYGGVNYGYTF
>TRBJ1-5|TRBV30|.|few
TGTGCCTGGAGCGCTGGCTGGATTCAGCAGCCCCAGCATTTT
CAWSAGWIQQPQHF
>TRBJ2-6|TRBV6-1|.|many
TGTGCCAGCAGCCTCTCTGGGGCCAACGTCCTGACTTTC
CASSLSGANVLTF
>TRBJ2-3|TRBV4-3|TRBD2|.
TGCGCCAGCAGCCTCGGTACCGTTAACGCGGGGGGAGATACGCAGTATTTT
CASSLGTVNAGGDTQYF
>TRBJ1-5|TRBV6-1|.|many
TGTGCCAGCATCCCGGGGGGCGTCGATCAGCCCCAGCATTTT
CASIPGGVDQPQHF